Listed here is a single TCR beta chain. What it binds is unknown. IFN-gamma-secreting cells were captured from therapy product cells restimulated 4 hours with a CMV peptide pool. These data come from a study of T cell therapy after organ transplantation. In the study overall: Up to 6 doses were given at 2-week intervals. A median of 1.92 x 10^8 CMV-specific T cells was infused in 2 to 6 doses.

The repertoire was sequenced with immunoSEQ multiplex PCR; TCRdb's copy has only in-frame clones and lacks some. The sample lists 950 to 1,300 clones, approximately 40% occurring once. Study-level results: Both transferred clonotypes and endogenous ones absent from products apparently reconstituted.

The receptor was isolated from a human patient who had received a solid organ transplant and had CMV disease. Some T cells here may be from the graft donor. Input material: cultured CD8+ T cells.

Here the CDR3 reads CASSQQGDVSEQYF. The CDR3 nucleotides are TGCGCCAGCAGCCAACAGGGAGATGTCTCCGAGCAGTACTTC. The gene calls are TRBV4-3 and TRBJ2-7; D is possibly TRBD1 or TRBD2 (5 bases each). Trimming removed 2 bases from V and 6 bases from J, with 14 bases in between. Germline V gene data show CDR1 as LGHNA and CDR2 as YSLEER. The CDR3 runs 14 residues.